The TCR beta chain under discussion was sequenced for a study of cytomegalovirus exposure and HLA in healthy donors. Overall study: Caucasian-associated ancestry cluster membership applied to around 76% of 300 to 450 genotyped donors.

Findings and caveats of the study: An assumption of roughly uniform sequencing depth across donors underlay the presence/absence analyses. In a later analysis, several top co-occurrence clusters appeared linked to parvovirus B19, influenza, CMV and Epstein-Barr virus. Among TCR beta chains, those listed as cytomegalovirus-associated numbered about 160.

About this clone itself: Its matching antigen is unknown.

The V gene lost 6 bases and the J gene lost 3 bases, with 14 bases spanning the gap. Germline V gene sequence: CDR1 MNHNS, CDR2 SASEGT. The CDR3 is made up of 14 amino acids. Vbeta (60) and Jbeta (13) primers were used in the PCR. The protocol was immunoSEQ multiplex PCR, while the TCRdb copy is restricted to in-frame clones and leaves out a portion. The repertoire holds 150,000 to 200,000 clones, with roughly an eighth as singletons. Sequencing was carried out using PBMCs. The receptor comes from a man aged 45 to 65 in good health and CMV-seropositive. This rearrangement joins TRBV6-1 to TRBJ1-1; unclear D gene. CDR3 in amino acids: CASRAGIWDTEAFF. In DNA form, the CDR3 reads TGTGCCAGCAGAGCCGGGATTTGGGACACTGAAGCTTTCTTT.